What follows describes a single T cell receptor beta chain. Antigen: not known. This entry is derived from a study of cytomegalovirus exposure and HLA in healthy donors. Across the study: Among several hundred genotyped donors, around 80% fell in the Caucasian-associated ancestry cluster. Notes on the study in general: Under in vitro conditions, three CMV-associated chains were confirmed as specific for CMV antigens.

V lost 3 bases, J lost 4 bases, and 7 bases lay in between. Germline CDR1 and CDR2: SGHAT and FQNNGV. The CDR3 loop spans 12 amino acids. In the PCR, 60 Vbeta and 13 Jbeta primers were used. The data were produced by immunoSEQ multiplex PCR, yet TCRdb's version contains in-frame clones alone and is incomplete. The repertoire holds 120,000 or so clones, with about 80% as singletons. The sequence came from a female donor in good health and CMV-seropositive. The specimen was PBMCs. The J gene is TRBJ2-7, the V gene TRBV11-2, with D uncertain. This CDR3 is CASSFNSYEQYF. CDR3 sequence (DNA): TGTGCCAGCAGCTTTAATTCGTACGAGCAGTACTTC.